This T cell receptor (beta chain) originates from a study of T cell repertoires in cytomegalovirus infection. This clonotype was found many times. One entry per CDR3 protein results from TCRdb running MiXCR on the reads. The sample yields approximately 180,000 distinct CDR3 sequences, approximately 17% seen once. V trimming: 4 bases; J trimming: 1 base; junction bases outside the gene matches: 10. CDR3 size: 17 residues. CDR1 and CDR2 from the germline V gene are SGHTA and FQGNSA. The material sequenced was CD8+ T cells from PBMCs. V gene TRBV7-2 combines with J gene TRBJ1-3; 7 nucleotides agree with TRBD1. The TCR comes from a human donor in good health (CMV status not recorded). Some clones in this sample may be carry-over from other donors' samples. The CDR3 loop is CASSYRPGTASGNTIYF. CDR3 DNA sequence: TGTGCCAGCAGCTACCGTCCCGGGACAGCTTCTGGAAACACCATATATTTT.